The T cell receptor beta chain described here comes from a study of neoadjuvant anti-PD-1 for oral cavity cancer. Whole-study context: Nivolumab at 3 mg/kg was mostly given biweekly, three to four doses, pre-surgery. Patients without progression got a fourth dose around day 43. The study, taken as a whole, reports: Larger post-treatment preexisting tumor clones tracked with greater tumor shrinkage.

Regarding this clone: Its target is not known.

Most tumor samples had 4 to 5.5 ug input DNA in two replicates. Method: immunoSEQ multiplex PCR; TCRdb's copy keeps in-frame clones and lacks some. The data hold about 23,000 clones, with 40% to 50% observed a single time. The CDR3 contains 13 residues. The germline V and J ends were trimmed by 2 bases and 5 bases, with 9 bases remaining between them. Looked up from germline, CDR1 is MNHEY and CDR2 is SVGAGI. The time point: after neoadjuvant nivolumab, at surgical resection. V is TRBV6-5 and J is TRBJ1-2; no clear D. The sample here was tumor tissue, taken after nivolumab (anti-PD-1) treatment. The sequence derives from a person aged 40-85 years with oral cavity squamous cell carcinoma. CDR3 DNA: TGTGCCAGCAGTTACGGAGAATATTATGGCTACACCTTC. Translated: CASSYGEYYGYTF.